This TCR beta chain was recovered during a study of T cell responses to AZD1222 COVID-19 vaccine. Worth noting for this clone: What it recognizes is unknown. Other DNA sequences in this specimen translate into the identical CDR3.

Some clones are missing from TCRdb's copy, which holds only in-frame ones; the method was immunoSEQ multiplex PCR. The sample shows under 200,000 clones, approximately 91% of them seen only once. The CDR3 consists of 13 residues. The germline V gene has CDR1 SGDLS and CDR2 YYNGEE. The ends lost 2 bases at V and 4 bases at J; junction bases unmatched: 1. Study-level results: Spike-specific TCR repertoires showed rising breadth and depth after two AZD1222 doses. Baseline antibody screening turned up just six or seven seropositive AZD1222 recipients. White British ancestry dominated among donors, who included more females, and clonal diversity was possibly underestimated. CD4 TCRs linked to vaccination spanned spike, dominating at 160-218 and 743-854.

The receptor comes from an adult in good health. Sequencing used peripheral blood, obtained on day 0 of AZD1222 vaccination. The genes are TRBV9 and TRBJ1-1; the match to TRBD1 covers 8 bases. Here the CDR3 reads CASSVTGGTEAFF. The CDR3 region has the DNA TGTGCCAGCAGCGTTACAGGGGGCACTGAAGCTTTCTTT.